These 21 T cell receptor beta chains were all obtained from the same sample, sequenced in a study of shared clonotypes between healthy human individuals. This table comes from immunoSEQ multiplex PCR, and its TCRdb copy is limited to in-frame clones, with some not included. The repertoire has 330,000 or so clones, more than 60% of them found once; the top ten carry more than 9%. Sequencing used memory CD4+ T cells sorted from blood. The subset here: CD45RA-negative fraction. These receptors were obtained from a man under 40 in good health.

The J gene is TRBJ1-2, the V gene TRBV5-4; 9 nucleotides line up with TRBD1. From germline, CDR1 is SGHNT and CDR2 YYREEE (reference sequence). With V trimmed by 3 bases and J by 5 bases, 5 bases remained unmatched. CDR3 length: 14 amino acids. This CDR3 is CASSSNRGQYGYTF. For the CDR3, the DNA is TGTGCCAGCAGCTCCAACAGGGGGCAGTATGGCTACACCTTC.

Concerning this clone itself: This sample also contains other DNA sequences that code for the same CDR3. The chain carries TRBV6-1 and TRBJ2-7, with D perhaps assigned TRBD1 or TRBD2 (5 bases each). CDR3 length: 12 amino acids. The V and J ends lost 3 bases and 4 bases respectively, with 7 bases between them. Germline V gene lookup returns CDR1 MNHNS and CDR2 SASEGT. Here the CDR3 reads CASSEGVYEQYF. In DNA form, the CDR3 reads TGTGCCAGCAGTGAGGGGGTTTACGAGCAGTACTTC.

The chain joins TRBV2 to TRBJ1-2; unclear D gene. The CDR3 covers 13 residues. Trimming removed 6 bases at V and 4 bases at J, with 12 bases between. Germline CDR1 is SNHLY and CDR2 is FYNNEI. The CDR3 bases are TGTGCCAGCAGCTACCGGGGTTCCTATGGCTACACCTTC. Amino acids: CASSYRGSYGYTF.

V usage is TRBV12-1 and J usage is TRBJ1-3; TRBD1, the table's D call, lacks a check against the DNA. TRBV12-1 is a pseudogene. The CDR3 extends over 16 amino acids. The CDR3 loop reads CASSLFRDRAGNTIYF. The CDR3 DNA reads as TGTGCCAGCAGCTTGTTCCGGGACAGGGCTGGAAACACCATATATTTT.

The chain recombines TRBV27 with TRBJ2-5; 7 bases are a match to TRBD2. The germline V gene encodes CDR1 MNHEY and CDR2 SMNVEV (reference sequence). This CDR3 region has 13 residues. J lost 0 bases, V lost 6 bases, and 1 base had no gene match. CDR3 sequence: CASRSGNQETQYF. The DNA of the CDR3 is TGTGCCAGCAGGAGCGGGAACCAAGAGACCCAGTACTTC.

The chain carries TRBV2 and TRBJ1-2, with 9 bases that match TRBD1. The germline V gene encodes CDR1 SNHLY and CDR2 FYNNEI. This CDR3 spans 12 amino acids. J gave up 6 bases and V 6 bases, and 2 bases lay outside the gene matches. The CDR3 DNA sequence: TGTGCCAGCAGGACAGGGGGTCATGGCTACACCTTC. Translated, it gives CASRTGGHGYTF.

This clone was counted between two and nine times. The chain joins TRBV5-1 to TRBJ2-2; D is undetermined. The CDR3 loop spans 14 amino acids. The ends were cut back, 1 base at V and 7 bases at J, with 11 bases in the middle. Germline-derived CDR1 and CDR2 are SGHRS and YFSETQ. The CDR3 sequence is CASSLNRVGGELFF. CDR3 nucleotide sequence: TGCGCCAGCAGCTTGAATAGGGTCGGCGGGGAGCTGTTTTTT.

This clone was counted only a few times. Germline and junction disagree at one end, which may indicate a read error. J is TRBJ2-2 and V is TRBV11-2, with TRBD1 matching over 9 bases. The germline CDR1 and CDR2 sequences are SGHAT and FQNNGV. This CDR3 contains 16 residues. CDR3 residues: CASSLDRGKFGGELFF. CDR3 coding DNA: TGTGCCAGCAGCCTAGACAGGGGGAAATTCGGCGGGGAGCTGTTTTTT.

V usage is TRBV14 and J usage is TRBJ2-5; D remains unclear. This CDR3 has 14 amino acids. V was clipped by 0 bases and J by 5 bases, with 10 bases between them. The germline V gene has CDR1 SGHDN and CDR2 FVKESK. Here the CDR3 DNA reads TGTGCCAGCAGCCAAGATCTATCGGGTGAGACCCAGTACTTC. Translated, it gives CASSQDLSGETQYF.

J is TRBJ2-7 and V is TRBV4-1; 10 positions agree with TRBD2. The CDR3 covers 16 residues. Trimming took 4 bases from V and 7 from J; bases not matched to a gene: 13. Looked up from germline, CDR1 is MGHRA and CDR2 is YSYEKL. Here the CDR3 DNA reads TGCGCCAGCAGCCCACGGACTAGCGGAGTGGTATGGGAGCAGTACTTC. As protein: CASSPRTSGVVWEQYF.

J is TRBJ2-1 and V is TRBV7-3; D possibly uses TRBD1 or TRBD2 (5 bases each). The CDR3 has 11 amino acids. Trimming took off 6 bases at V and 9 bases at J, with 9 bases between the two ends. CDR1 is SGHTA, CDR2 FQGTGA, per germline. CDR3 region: CASSSGAEQFF. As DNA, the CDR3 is TGTGCCAGCAGTTCCGGGGCTGAGCAGTTCTTC.

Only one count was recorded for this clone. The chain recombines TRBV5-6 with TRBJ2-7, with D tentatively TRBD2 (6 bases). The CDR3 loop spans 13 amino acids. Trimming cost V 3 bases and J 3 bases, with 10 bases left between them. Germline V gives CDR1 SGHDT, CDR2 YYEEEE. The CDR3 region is CASSSGLNYEQYF. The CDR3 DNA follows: TGTGCCAGCAGCTCGGGACTGAACTACGAGCAGTACTTC.

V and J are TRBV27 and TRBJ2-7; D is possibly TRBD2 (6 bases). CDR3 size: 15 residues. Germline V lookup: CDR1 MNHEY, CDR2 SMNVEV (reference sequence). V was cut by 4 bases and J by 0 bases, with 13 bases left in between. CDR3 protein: CASSYGGASSYEQYF. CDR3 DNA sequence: TGTGCCAGCAGTTACGGAGGGGCTAGCTCCTACGAGCAGTACTTC.

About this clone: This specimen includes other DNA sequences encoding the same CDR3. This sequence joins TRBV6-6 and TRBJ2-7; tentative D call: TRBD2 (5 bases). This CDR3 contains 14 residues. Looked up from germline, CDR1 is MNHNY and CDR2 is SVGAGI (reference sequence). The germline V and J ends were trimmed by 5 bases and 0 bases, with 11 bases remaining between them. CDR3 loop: CASSTRGDSYEQYF. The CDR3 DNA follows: TGTGCCAGCAGTACCCGGGGAGACTCCTACGAGCAGTACTTC.

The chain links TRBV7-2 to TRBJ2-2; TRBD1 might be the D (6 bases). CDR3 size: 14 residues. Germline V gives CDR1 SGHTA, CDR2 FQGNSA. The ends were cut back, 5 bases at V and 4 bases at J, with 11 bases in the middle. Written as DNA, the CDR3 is TGTGCCAGCAGCCAAAGACAGGTCACCGGGGAGCTGTTTTTT. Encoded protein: CASSQRQVTGELFF.

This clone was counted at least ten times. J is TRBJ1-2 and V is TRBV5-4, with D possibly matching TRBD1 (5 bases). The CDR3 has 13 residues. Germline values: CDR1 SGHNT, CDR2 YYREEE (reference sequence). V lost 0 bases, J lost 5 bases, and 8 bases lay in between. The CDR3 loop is CASSLEGAYGYTF. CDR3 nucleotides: TGTGCCAGCAGCTTGGAAGGGGCATATGGCTACACCTTC.

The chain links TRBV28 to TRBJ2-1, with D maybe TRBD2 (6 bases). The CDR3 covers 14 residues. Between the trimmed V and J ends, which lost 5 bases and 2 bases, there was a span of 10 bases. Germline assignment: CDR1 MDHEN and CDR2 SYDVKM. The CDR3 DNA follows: TGTGCCAGCAGTCCGTCGGGAGCCTACAATGAGCAGTTCTTC. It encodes CASSPSGAYNEQFF.

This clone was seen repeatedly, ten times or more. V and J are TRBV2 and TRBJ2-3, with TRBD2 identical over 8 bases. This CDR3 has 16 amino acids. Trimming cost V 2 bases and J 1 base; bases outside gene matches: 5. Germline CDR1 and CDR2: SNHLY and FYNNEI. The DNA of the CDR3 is TGTGCCAGCAGTGAATCGAGCGGGAGAGGCACAGATACGCAGTATTTT. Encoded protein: CASSESSGRGTDTQYF.

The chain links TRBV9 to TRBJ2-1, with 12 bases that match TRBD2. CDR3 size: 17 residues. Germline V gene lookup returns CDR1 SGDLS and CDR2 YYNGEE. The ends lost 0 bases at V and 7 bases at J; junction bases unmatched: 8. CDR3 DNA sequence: TGTGCCAGCAGCGTAGATCCGCCTAGCGGGAGGGTAAATGAGCAGTTCTTC. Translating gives CASSVDPPSGRVNEQFF.

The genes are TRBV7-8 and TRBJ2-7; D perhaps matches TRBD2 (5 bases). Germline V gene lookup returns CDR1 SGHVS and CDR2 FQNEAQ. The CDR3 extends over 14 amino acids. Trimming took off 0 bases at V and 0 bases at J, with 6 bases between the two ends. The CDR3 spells CASSLAGSSYEQYF. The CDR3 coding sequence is TGTGCCAGCAGCTTAGCGGGGAGCTCCTACGAGCAGTACTTC.

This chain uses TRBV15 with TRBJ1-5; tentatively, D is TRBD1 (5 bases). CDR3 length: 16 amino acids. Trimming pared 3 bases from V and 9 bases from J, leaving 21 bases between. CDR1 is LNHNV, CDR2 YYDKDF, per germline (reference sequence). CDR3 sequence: CATSSTTGAVFGPQHF. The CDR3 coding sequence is TGTGCCACCAGCAGTACAACAGGCGCCGTCTTTGGGCCCCAGCATTTT.